Detailed here is one T cell receptor (beta chain). This entry is derived from a study of blood T cell repertoires in COVID-19. Study in general: The United States, Italy and Spain supplied acute and convalescent COVID-19 samples. PBMCs, B-cell-depleted T cells, or T cells provided the cDNA or gDNA that made up the material.

After removal of 2 bases from V and 4 bases from J, the junction contained 4 bases not matched to a gene. Germline CDR1 is SGHRS and CDR2 is YFSETQ. CDR3 size: 14 residues. Authors' methods: Estimation of nucleated cell counts was performed using reference gene primer amplification. Libraries were prepared by immunoSEQ multiplex PCR; TCRdb keeps only in-frame clonotypes and omits some of them. V and J calls plus clone size are reproduced from that table; the DNA served to infer D and trimming. The table lists approximately 120,000 clones, about 76% of them singletons. This receptor was obtained from a man at least 80 years old with acute or convalescent COVID-19. The sequenced material came from peripheral blood. The chain joins TRBV5-1 to TRBJ2-3; TRBD1 matches 7 bases. In DNA form, the CDR3 reads TGCGCCAGCAGCTTAGACAGGGCCCCAGATACGCAGTATTTT. Its protein product is CASSLDRAPDTQYF. The whole variable domain, filled in from reference TRBV5-1 and TRBJ2-3, reads KAGVTQTPRYLIKTRGQQVTLSCSPISGHRSVSWYQQTPGQGLQFLFEYFSETQRNKGNFPGRFSGRQFSNSRSEMNVSTLELGDSALYLCASSLDRAPDTQYFGPGTRLTVL.